These 27 T cell receptor beta chains were all obtained from the same sample, sequenced in a study of STAT5B mutations in CD4+ large granular lymphocyte leukemia. The data were produced by immunoSEQ multiplex PCR, yet TCRdb's version contains in-frame clones alone and is incomplete. Of 30,000 to 40,000 clones in the sample, 70% to 90% were seen once. The material sequenced was CD4+ T cells from blood buffy coats. These receptors came from a human donor in good health.

The rearrangement uses TRBV19 and TRBJ1-5; no definite D call. CDR3 length: 13 amino acids. The germline gives CDR1 LNHDA, CDR2 SQIVND (reference sequence). V was pared by 3 bases and J by 4 bases, with 7 bases between. CDR3 in amino acids: CASSMYGNQPQHF. CDR3 DNA: TGTGCCAGTAGTATGTATGGGAATCAGCCCCAGCATTTT.

This clone appeared a single time. The V and J genes are TRBV7-9 and TRBJ2-1; no firm D call. CDR1 is SEHNR and CDR2 is FQNEAQ in the germline V gene (reference sequence). The CDR3 covers 14 residues. The V and J ends lost 2 bases and 3 bases respectively, with 8 bases between them. The CDR3 DNA reads TGTGCCAGCAGCTTAACCGGGCACTACAATGAGCAGTTCTTC. As protein: CASSLTGHYNEQFF.

The chain carries TRBV28 and TRBJ2-2, with no clear D. The CDR3 loop spans 14 amino acids. V lost 6 bases and J 5 bases, leaving 13 bases between the germline ends. The germline V gene encodes CDR1 MDHEN and CDR2 SYDVKM. The CDR3 loop reads CASSLGIRTGELFF. CDR3 DNA: TGTGCCAGCAGCCTGGGAATCCGGACCGGGGAGCTGTTTTTT.

V and J are TRBV1 and TRBJ2-3; no check of the table's D call, TRBD2, against the DNA was made. TRBV1 corresponds to a pseudogene. This CDR3 is built from 15 residues. The CDR3 DNA sequence: TGCACCAGCCCACAGAGAGGCGGGAGCGCAGATACGCAGTATTTT. The encoded protein is CTSPQRGGSADTQYF.

This chain uses TRBV21-1 with TRBJ2-1; no DNA check was done on the table's D call, TRBD1. TRBV21-1 is a documented pseudogene. The CDR3 totals 12 residues. CDR3 coding DNA: TGTGCCAGGACAGGGGTAGGCAATGAGCAGTTCTTC. It encodes CARTGVGNEQFF.

This clone has just a few counts. The chain employs TRBV19 and TRBJ1-5; 7 bases match TRBD1. Germline CDR1 is LNHDA and CDR2 is SQIVND (reference sequence). J was trimmed by 7 bases and V by 1 base; bases with no gene match: 10. The CDR3 loop spans 16 amino acids. CDR3 region: CASSIGEGAEWQPQHF. The CDR3 DNA reads TGTGCCAGTAGTATAGGTGAGGGGGCCGAGTGGCAGCCCCAGCATTTT.

The V call is TRBV7-7, the J call TRBJ2-2; D remains ambiguous. This CDR3 contains 14 residues. Trimming left V 3 bases short and J 2 bases short, with 7 bases between. Germline V gives CDR1 SSHAT, CDR2 FNYEAQ (reference sequence). The CDR3 DNA sequence: TGTGCCAGCAGCTTCACAGCAAACACCGGGGAGCTGTTTTTT. Protein product: CASSFTANTGELFF.

This chain joins TRBV4-3 and TRBJ2-7; D is ambiguous. Trimming took off 2 bases at V and 4 bases at J, with 15 bases between the two ends. CDR1 LGHNA and CDR2 YSLEER come from the germline V gene. The CDR3 has 15 amino acids. CDR3 nucleotides: TGCGCCAGCAGCCAAATCGGACGCCCTGAGTACGAGCAGTACTTC. Encoded protein: CASSQIGRPEYEQYF.

V gene TRBV11-1 combines with J gene TRBJ2-5, with unresolved D. The length of the CDR3 is 13 residues. CDR1 and CDR2 (germline): SGHAT, FQDESV (reference sequence). Between the trimmed V and J ends, which lost 3 bases and 4 bases, there was a span of 9 bases. In nucleotides, the CDR3 is TGTGCCAGCAGCTTTGGGTGGCGAGAGACCCAGTACTTC. Protein: CASSFGWRETQYF. The entire variable domain, with the rest obtained from reference TRBV11-1 and TRBJ2-5, is as follows: EAEVAQSPRYKITEKSQAVAFWCDPISGHATLYWYRQILGQGPELLVQFQDESVVDDSQLPKDRFSAERLKGVDSTLKIQPAELGDSAMYLCASSFGWRETQYFGPGTRLLVL.

This clone appeared once. The rearrangement links TRBV28 to TRBJ2-7; no reliable D call. The ends were cut back, 1 base at V and 2 bases at J, with 3 bases in the middle. This CDR3 comprises 12 residues. Germline V CDR1 and CDR2: MDHEN, SYDVKM. CDR3 residues: CASSLFPYEQYF. DNA of the CDR3: TGTGCCAGCAGTTTATTCCCCTACGAGCAGTACTTC.

The genes are TRBV29-1 and TRBJ2-1; D not certain. The germline V gene encodes CDR1 SQVTM and CDR2 ANQGSEA. Between the trimmed V and J ends, which lost 7 bases and 5 bases, there was a span of 12 bases. This CDR3 region has 12 residues. CDR3 region: CSGVRANNEQFF. In DNA, the CDR3 is TGCAGCGGCGTTCGCGCAAACAATGAGCAGTTCTTC.

For the CDR3, the DNA is TGTGCCATCAGTACAGGGCGCAATCAGCCCCAGCATTTT. Translation: CAISTGRNQPQHF. The genes are TRBV10-3 and TRBJ1-5; the D gene is possibly TRBD1 (6 bases). Trimming cost V 5 bases and J 2 bases, with 7 bases left between them. Germline CDR1 is ENHRY and CDR2 is SYGVKD. The CDR3 runs 13 residues.

The CDR3 sequence is CASRVGPTGGTQYF. The CDR3 DNA is TGTGCCAGCAGGGTGGGACCGACTGGGGGGACCCAGTACTTC. V is TRBV2 and J is TRBJ2-5; D assignment may be TRBD1 or TRBD2 (5 bases each). The V end lost 6 bases, the J end lost 7 bases, and 18 bases lay between the germline ends. Germline V gene data show CDR1 as SNHLY and CDR2 as FYNNEI. The CDR3 totals 14 residues.

The chain uses TRBV28 and TRBJ1-2, with D possibly being TRBD1 (6 bases). Germline V gene data show CDR1 as MDHEN and CDR2 as SYDVKM. The V and J ends lost 2 bases and 4 bases respectively, with 11 bases between them. The CDR3 runs 14 residues. DNA of the CDR3: TGTGCCAGCAGTTTACGGGGGGCTGGCTATGGCTACACCTTC. It is translated as CASSLRGAGYGYTF.

The chain joins TRBV4-3 to TRBJ2-3; TRBD2 is a possible D gene (6 bases). This CDR3 spans 15 amino acids. V lost 6 bases, J lost 0 bases, and 13 bases lay in between. The germline V gene encodes CDR1 LGHNA and CDR2 YSLEER. CDR3 nucleotides: TGCGCCAGCAGTCAAAGGACTATTAGCACAGATACGCAGTATTTT. As protein: CASSQRTISTDTQYF.

V and J are TRBV5-1 and TRBJ2-4; either TRBD1 or TRBD2 may fit D (5 bases each). The V end lost 2 bases, the J end lost 8 bases, and 11 bases lay between the germline ends. CDR1 SGHRS and CDR2 YFSETQ come from the germline V gene. This CDR3 is 13 amino acids long. In DNA form, the CDR3 reads TGCGCCAGCAGCTTTCGTCGAGGGGACATTCAGTACTTC. Translating it yields CASSFRRGDIQYF.

The CDR3 here is CASSGTGLVTYEQYF. CDR3 DNA sequence: TGTGCCAGCAGTGGGACAGGGCTTGTTACATACGAGCAGTACTTC. The chain is built from TRBV6-5 and TRBJ2-7, with TRBD1 identical over 9 bases. Germline V gene data show CDR1 as MNHEY and CDR2 as SVGAGI. This CDR3 comprises 15 residues. J lost 4 bases, V lost 5 bases, and 9 bases had no gene match.

The chain joins TRBV7-3 to TRBJ2-5; 8 positions match TRBD2. The CDR3 is 17 amino acids. Germline CDR1 is SGHTA and CDR2 is FQGTGA. The junction had 13 bases not matched to a gene; V was cut back by 5 bases and J by 2 bases. Here the CDR3 DNA reads TGTGCCAGCAGCGTGGGTCGGGGGGGCGGACGACAAGAGACCCAGTACTTC. This gives the protein CASSVGRGGGRQETQYF.

The chain has TRBV14 and TRBJ2-3; no reliable D call. This CDR3 spans 14 amino acids. Germline loops: CDR1 SGHDN, CDR2 FVKESK. The ends were cut back, 0 bases at V and 0 bases at J, with 4 bases in the middle. In nucleotides, the CDR3 is TGTGCCAGCAGCCAAGATTACAGCACAGATACGCAGTATTTT. This translates into CASSQDYSTDTQYF.

This clone was counted only a few times. The genes are TRBV4-1 and TRBJ2-7; TRBD1 might be the D (6 bases). CDR3 length: 16 residues. With 2 bases removed from V and 5 bases from J, the gap between germline ends came to 19 bases. Germline lookup yields CDR1 MGHRA and CDR2 YSYEKL. The CDR3 loop is CASSQPSRAGAHEQYF. CDR3 in DNA: TGCGCCAGCAGCCAACCCTCAAGGGCAGGGGCCCACGAGCAGTACTTC.

This clone was recorded once. The V and J genes are TRBV5-1 and TRBJ2-7, with TRBD2 identical over 7 bases. The V gene's germline CDR1 is SGHRS and CDR2 YFSETQ. The CDR3 runs to 14 residues. V shed 0 bases, J shed 6 bases, and the junction held 6 bases outside the gene matches. CDR3 in amino acids: CASSLVSGGGEQYF. Here the CDR3 DNA reads TGCGCCAGCAGCTTGGTCTCTGGGGGGGGCGAGCAGTACTTC.

The chain carries TRBV10-3 and TRBJ2-2; D is possibly TRBD1 (6 bases). This CDR3 contains 14 residues. V lost 2 bases, J lost 4 bases, and 8 bases lay in between. The germline V gene has CDR1 ENHRY and CDR2 SYGVKD. The chain's CDR3 is CAISEGQITGELFF. As DNA, the CDR3 is TGTGCCATCAGTGAGGGACAGATCACCGGGGAGCTGTTTTTT.

The chain employs TRBV7-7 and TRBJ2-2, with 7 nucleotides matching TRBD2. Germline assignment: CDR1 SSHAT and CDR2 FNYEAQ (reference sequence). V lost 1 base to trimming and J lost 7 bases; unmatched junction nucleotides: 9. CDR3 length: 16 amino acids. CDR3 protein: CASSLVASGHVGELFF. In DNA form, the CDR3 reads TGTGCCAGCAGCTTAGTTGCTAGCGGCCACGTCGGGGAGCTGTTTTTT.

V usage is TRBV19 and J usage is TRBJ1-5; D is unresolved. Germline V gene data show CDR1 as LNHDA and CDR2 as SQIVND (reference sequence). The CDR3 is 13 amino acids. The ends were cut back, 3 bases at V and 1 base at J, with 4 bases in the middle. For the CDR3, the DNA is TGTGCCAGTAGTATGGGGAGCAATCAGCCCCAGCATTTT. Translated, it gives CASSMGSNQPQHF.

Here the CDR3 DNA reads TGTGCCAGCAGTCTCGGATTGAGCACAGATACGCAGTATTTT. Translation: CASSLGLSTDTQYF. This rearrangement joins TRBV9 to TRBJ2-3; D call uncertain. Germline CDR1 and CDR2: SGDLS and YYNGEE. With 5 bases removed from V and 0 bases from J, the gap between germline ends came to 10 bases. The CDR3 totals 14 residues.

The V and J genes are TRBV5-4 and TRBJ1-2; 7 nucleotides align to TRBD1. CDR3 length: 14 residues. Trimming at V came to 4 bases and at J to 0 bases, leaving 3 bases not matched to a gene. From germline, CDR1 is SGHNT and CDR2 YYREEE (reference sequence). CDR3 in DNA: TGTGCCAGCAGCCCGGGACAGCCTAACTATGGCTACACCTTC. Translating it yields CASSPGQPNYGYTF.

V is TRBV11-2 and J is TRBJ2-5; the match to TRBD2 covers 15 bases. The germline V gene has CDR1 SGHAT and CDR2 FQNNGV. The CDR3 runs to 15 residues. Trimming took 8 bases from V and 5 from J; bases not matched to a gene: 6. This CDR3 is CASPWTSGREETQYF. In nucleotides, the CDR3 is TGTGCCAGCCCCTGGACTAGCGGGAGGGAGGAGACCCAGTACTTC. Using reference TRBV11-2 and TRBJ2-5 for the parts outside the CDR3, the full variable domain is EAGVAQSPRYKIIEKRQSVAFWCNPISGHATLYWYQQILGQGPKLLIQFQNNGVVDDSQLPKDRFSAERLKGVDSTLKIQPAKLEDSAVYLCASPWTSGREETQYFGPGTRLLVL.